Listed below are T cell receptor beta chains from one sample, sequenced in a study of CD8 T cells in ankylosing spondylitis. TCRdb re-derived calls from the 5' RACE reads in MiXCR, one entry per CDR3 protein. The table has around 440,000 distinct CDR3 sequences, roughly 17% seen once. The sequenced material came from blood, either unsorted or a sorted T cell fraction (not recorded which). These receptors all come from a male donor with ankylosing spondylitis. CDR3s include the opening cysteine and the closing phenylalanine or tryptophan. Fields, in order: CDR3 DNA, CDR3 protein, J gene, CDR3 length, D gene, V gene, clone size. D genes are given only for firm matches. Rows may omit the clone size; those that give it use once, few, many or a size class.

CDR3nt: TGCAGTGCCCCCGGGACAGGGGGTTTTTTGGGCAAAAACATTCAGTACTTC; CDR3aa: CSAPGTGGFLGKNIQYF; j_gene: TRBJ2-4; len: 17; d_gene: TRBD1; v_gene: TRBV20-1; abundance: few
CDR3nt: TGTGCCAGCAGCTTACAACCAGCGGGTGAGCAGTTCTTC; CDR3aa: CASSLQPAGEQFF; j_gene: TRBJ2-1; len: 13; d_gene: -; v_gene: TRBV7-2; abundance: few
CDR3nt: TGTGCCTGGAGGCCAGCGGGGGGGCCTGAGACCCAGTACTTC; CDR3aa: CAWRPAGGPETQYF; j_gene: TRBJ2-5; len: 14; d_gene: TRBD2; v_gene: TRBV30; abundance: -
CDR3nt: TGTGCCAGCAGTTTAGCGGGAGGGGCCAATGAGCAGTTCTTC; CDR3aa: CASSLAGGANEQFF; j_gene: TRBJ2-1; len: 14; d_gene: TRBD2; v_gene: TRBV12-3/TRBV12-4; abundance: few
CDR3nt: TGTGCCAGCAGTATAGGGGGGGGATTGACTGAAGCTTTCTTT; CDR3aa: CASSIGGGLTEAFF; j_gene: TRBJ1-1; len: 14; d_gene: -; v_gene: TRBV27; abundance: -
CDR3nt: TGTGCCAGCAGGGGGGGGTTTCCTTCCTATGGCTACACCTTC; CDR3aa: CASRGGFPSYGYTF; j_gene: TRBJ1-2; len: 14; d_gene: -; v_gene: TRBV28; abundance: -
CDR3nt: TGTGCCAGCAGCTTAGGGACTACCGGAGAGCAGTTCTTC; CDR3aa: CASSLGTTGEQFF; j_gene: TRBJ2-1; len: 13; d_gene: -; v_gene: TRBV7-2; abundance: few
CDR3nt: TGTGCCAGCAGCTTAGAGGGACTATACACCGGGGAGCTGTTTTTT; CDR3aa: CASSLEGLYTGELFF; j_gene: TRBJ2-2; len: 15; d_gene: TRBD2; v_gene: TRBV11-2; abundance: -
CDR3nt: TGTGCCAGCAGTGAGGAGTTCAATCAGCCCCAGCATTTT; CDR3aa: CASSEEFNQPQHF; j_gene: TRBJ1-5; len: 13; d_gene: -; v_gene: TRBV2; abundance: -
CDR3nt: TGTGCCAGCAGCTCAGTAGGTGGGGCCAAAAACATTCAGTACTTC; CDR3aa: CASSSVGGAKNIQYF; j_gene: TRBJ2-4; len: 15; d_gene: -; v_gene: TRBV6-1; abundance: -
CDR3nt: TGCAGTGCTAGAGACCGGGTAGGCAGCGCCTACGAGCAGTACTTC; CDR3aa: CSARDRVGSAYEQYF; j_gene: TRBJ2-7; len: 15; d_gene: -; v_gene: TRBV20-1; abundance: few
CDR3nt: TGTGCCAGCAGCCAAGGGGGTGATACGCAGTATTTT; CDR3aa: CASSQGGDTQYF; j_gene: TRBJ2-3; len: 12; d_gene: -; v_gene: TRBV11-2; abundance: few
CDR3nt: TGTGCCAGCAGCCAAGATACTAACTCGGGGGGCCGTGAAAAACTGTTTTTT; CDR3aa: CASSQDTNSGGREKLFF; j_gene: TRBJ1-4; len: 17; d_gene: -; v_gene: TRBV3-1; abundance: few
CDR3nt: TGTGCCAGCAGTTATGCTAGCGGGAACTACGAGCAGTACTTC; CDR3aa: CASSYASGNYEQYF; j_gene: TRBJ2-7; len: 14; d_gene: TRBD2; v_gene: TRBV6-5; abundance: -
CDR3nt: TGTGCCAGCAGTTCCTGGACAGGGTCGGTAGGGAACACTGAAGCTTTCTTT; CDR3aa: CASSSWTGSVGNTEAFF; j_gene: TRBJ1-1; len: 17; d_gene: TRBD1; v_gene: TRBV12-3/TRBV12-4; abundance: few
CDR3nt: TGCGCCAGCAGCCAAGGGGACAGGAACACTGAAGCTTTCTTT; CDR3aa: CASSQGDRNTEAFF; j_gene: TRBJ1-1; len: 14; d_gene: TRBD1; v_gene: TRBV4-1; abundance: -
CDR3nt: TGCAGTGCTAGAACAGGGGGCCCTAATGAAAAACTGTTTTTT; CDR3aa: CSARTGGPNEKLFF; j_gene: TRBJ1-4; len: 14; d_gene: TRBD1; v_gene: TRBV20-1; abundance: few
CDR3nt: TGCGCCAGCGGCCGGGGACAGGGTAGAATGAACACTGAAGCTTTCTTT; CDR3aa: CASGRGQGRMNTEAFF; j_gene: TRBJ1-1; len: 16; d_gene: TRBD1; v_gene: TRBV5-1; abundance: -
CDR3nt: TGTGCCAGCAGCCAAGAGTTAGCGAGGATGTACAATGAGCAGTTCTTC; CDR3aa: CASSQELARMYNEQFF; j_gene: TRBJ2-1; len: 16; d_gene: -; v_gene: TRBV4-2; abundance: -
CDR3nt: TGTGCCAGCAGCCCCGGGCCGCGTGGCTACACCTTC; CDR3aa: CASSPGPRGYTF; j_gene: TRBJ1-2; len: 12; d_gene: -; v_gene: TRBV12-3/TRBV12-4; abundance: -
CDR3nt: TGCAGTGCTAGCTTACTAGGGGTCGGGACAGATACGCAGTATTTT; CDR3aa: CSASLLGVGTDTQYF; j_gene: TRBJ2-3; len: 15; d_gene: -; v_gene: TRBV20-1; abundance: few
CDR3nt: TGTGCCAGCTCACAGTTATTGACAGCAACTAATGAAAAACTGTTTTTT; CDR3aa: CASSQLLTATNEKLFF; j_gene: TRBJ1-4; len: 16; d_gene: -; v_gene: TRBV18; abundance: few
CDR3nt: TGCGCCAGCAGCCCGAACACAGGAACCGACTCAGATACGCAGTATTTT; CDR3aa: CASSPNTGTDSDTQYF; j_gene: TRBJ2-3; len: 16; d_gene: -; v_gene: TRBV4-3; abundance: few
CDR3nt: TGCGCCAGCATCAGGGGGCAGAACCCCCTTTCTGGGGCCAACGTCCTGACTTTC; CDR3aa: CASIRGQNPLSGANVLTF; j_gene: TRBJ2-6; len: 18; d_gene: TRBD1; v_gene: TRBV5-1; abundance: few
CDR3nt: TGTGCCAGCAGTTACCCTACCGGGACAGGGGGCCCAGATACGCAGTATTTT; CDR3aa: CASSYPTGTGGPDTQYF; j_gene: TRBJ2-3; len: 17; d_gene: TRBD1; v_gene: TRBV6-5; abundance: many
CDR3nt: TGCAGTGCACAGGGCGGTGGGGAGCTGTTTTTT; CDR3aa: CSAQGGGELFF; j_gene: TRBJ2-2; len: 11; d_gene: -; v_gene: TRBV20-1; abundance: few
CDR3nt: TGTGCCAGCAGTTACGGTCTGCCGAACTCTGGAAACACCATATATTTT; CDR3aa: CASSYGLPNSGNTIYF; j_gene: TRBJ1-3; len: 16; d_gene: -; v_gene: TRBV6-5; abundance: -
CDR3nt: TGTGCCAGCAGCTTAGTGAACAGTCAGGCCCAGCATTTT; CDR3aa: CASSLVNSQAQHF; j_gene: TRBJ1-5; len: 13; d_gene: -; v_gene: TRBV7-9; abundance: -
CDR3nt: TGTGCCAGCAGCACGGACAGGGTTAACACTGAAGCTTTCTTT; CDR3aa: CASSTDRVNTEAFF; j_gene: TRBJ1-1; len: 14; d_gene: TRBD1; v_gene: TRBV7-8; abundance: -
CDR3nt: TGCGCCAGCAGACCAGTCGGGACAGGCGATGAGCAGTTCTTC; CDR3aa: CASRPVGTGDEQFF; j_gene: TRBJ2-1; len: 14; d_gene: TRBD1; v_gene: TRBV5-1; abundance: few
CDR3nt: TGTGCCTGGAGTACTAGAACCCAAGAGACCCAGTACTTC; CDR3aa: CAWSTRTQETQYF; j_gene: TRBJ2-5; len: 13; d_gene: -; v_gene: TRBV30; abundance: once
CDR3nt: TGCAGTGCTAGAAAAGGGGCGGGCGACCATTTT; CDR3aa: CSARKGAGDHF; j_gene: TRBJ1-5; len: 11; d_gene: -; v_gene: TRBV20-1; abundance: many
CDR3nt: TGCAGTGCTAGAAGGCCGGATATGAACACTGAAGCTTTCTTT; CDR3aa: CSARRPDMNTEAFF; j_gene: TRBJ1-1; len: 14; d_gene: -; v_gene: TRBV20-1; abundance: few
CDR3nt: TGTGCCACCAGTGATTCCCACACAACCACCGGGGAGCTGTTTTTT; CDR3aa: CATSDSHTTTGELFF; j_gene: TRBJ2-2; len: 15; d_gene: -; v_gene: TRBV24-1; abundance: -
CDR3nt: TGCAGTGCGAGTAGCGGGGGATTCACAGATACGCAGTATTTT; CDR3aa: CSASSGGFTDTQYF; j_gene: TRBJ2-3; len: 14; d_gene: TRBD2; v_gene: TRBV20-1; abundance: -
CDR3nt: TGTGCCAGCAAGGACAGGGGCCCGGGAAACACCATATATTTT; CDR3aa: CASKDRGPGNTIYF; j_gene: TRBJ1-3; len: 14; d_gene: TRBD1; v_gene: TRBV2; abundance: -
CDR3nt: TGTGCCAGCAGCCATCCCTGGGGGGAGTACGAGCAGTACTTC; CDR3aa: CASSHPWGEYEQYF; j_gene: TRBJ2-7; len: 14; d_gene: -; v_gene: TRBV4-2; abundance: -
CDR3nt: TGTGCCAGCAGTTTCCGCGCAGGGGTAGGGCTAGCGGGATCCTACGAGCAGTACTTC; CDR3aa: CASSFRAGVGLAGSYEQYF; j_gene: TRBJ2-7; len: 19; d_gene: TRBD2; v_gene: TRBV6-2/TRBV6-3; abundance: -
CDR3nt: TGTGCCACCAGTGATCCCCCTCGGTCGGCCACAGATACGCAGTATTTT; CDR3aa: CATSDPPRSATDTQYF; j_gene: TRBJ2-3; len: 16; d_gene: -; v_gene: TRBV24-1; abundance: -
CDR3nt: TGTGCCAGCAGCGTAGTCGTTAGCGGAGAGACCCAGTACTTC; CDR3aa: CASSVVVSGETQYF; j_gene: TRBJ2-5; len: 14; d_gene: -; v_gene: TRBV9; abundance: -
CDR3nt: TGTGCCAGCAGTTTGGGACAGAAAAGCAATCAGCCCCAGCATTTT; CDR3aa: CASSLGQKSNQPQHF; j_gene: TRBJ1-5; len: 15; d_gene: TRBD1; v_gene: TRBV2; abundance: -
CDR3nt: TGTGCCATCAGTGAGCCTGCCAGGGGCCTTGAAGCTTTCTTT; CDR3aa: CAISEPARGLEAFF; j_gene: TRBJ1-1; len: 14; d_gene: -; v_gene: TRBV10-3; abundance: few
CDR3nt: TGTGCCAGCAGTGAGGACAGGGATACTGAAAAACTGTTTTTT; CDR3aa: CASSEDRDTEKLFF; j_gene: TRBJ1-4; len: 14; d_gene: TRBD1; v_gene: TRBV2; abundance: once
CDR3nt: TGTGCCAGCTCCAAACCGGACAGGGGTACGAATGAGCAGTTCTTC; CDR3aa: CASSKPDRGTNEQFF; j_gene: TRBJ2-1; len: 15; d_gene: TRBD1; v_gene: TRBV12-3/TRBV12-4; abundance: few
CDR3nt: TGTGCCAGCAAGGAGATAAGGACAGGGGGCAATCAGCCCCAGCATTTT; CDR3aa: CASKEIRTGGNQPQHF; j_gene: TRBJ1-5; len: 16; d_gene: TRBD1; v_gene: TRBV6-2/TRBV6-3; abundance: -
CDR3nt: TGCAGTGCTATGAGGACAGGGAAGGGCTCTGGGGCCAACGTCCTGACTTTC; CDR3aa: CSAMRTGKGSGANVLTF; j_gene: TRBJ2-6; len: 17; d_gene: TRBD1; v_gene: TRBV20-1; abundance: -
CDR3nt: TGTGCCAGCAGCTTAACGGGACTAGCGGGAGCCGAGCAGTACTTC; CDR3aa: CASSLTGLAGAEQYF; j_gene: TRBJ2-7; len: 15; d_gene: TRBD2; v_gene: TRBV7-3; abundance: few
CDR3nt: TGCGCCAGCAGCCCCCTAGCCACCATGGGGAATGAGCAGTTCTTC; CDR3aa: CASSPLATMGNEQFF; j_gene: TRBJ2-1; len: 15; d_gene: -; v_gene: TRBV4-1; abundance: -
CDR3nt: TGTGCCAGCAGTTATGCCGGACTAGCGGGTAACACCGGGGAGCTGTTTTTT; CDR3aa: CASSYAGLAGNTGELFF; j_gene: TRBJ2-2; len: 17; d_gene: TRBD2; v_gene: TRBV6-5; abundance: -
CDR3nt: TGTGCCAGTACGGGCAGGAACACCGGGGAGCTGTTTTTT; CDR3aa: CASTGRNTGELFF; j_gene: TRBJ2-2; len: 13; d_gene: -; v_gene: TRBV19; abundance: -
CDR3nt: TGTGCCAGCTCAAGCCGGGGGAACACAGATACGCAGTATTTT; CDR3aa: CASSSRGNTDTQYF; j_gene: TRBJ2-3; len: 14; d_gene: -; v_gene: TRBV18; abundance: few
CDR3nt: TGTGCCACCCCCGGCGCGAGCGGGAGGAACACCGGGGAGCTGTTTTTT; CDR3aa: CATPGASGRNTGELFF; j_gene: TRBJ2-2; len: 16; d_gene: TRBD2; v_gene: TRBV7-9; abundance: -
CDR3nt: TGCAGTGCCCCGCCAGGGGGGGCACACACTGAAGCTTTCTTT; CDR3aa: CSAPPGGAHTEAFF; j_gene: TRBJ1-1; len: 14; d_gene: TRBD1; v_gene: TRBV20-1; abundance: -
CDR3nt: TGCGCCAGCAGCTTGGCCTCGGCGGGGCCTGAAAAACTGTTTTTT; CDR3aa: CASSLASAGPEKLFF; j_gene: TRBJ1-4; len: 15; d_gene: -; v_gene: TRBV5-1; abundance: -
CDR3nt: TGTGCCAGCAGCACACAGTACTACGAGCAGTACTTC; CDR3aa: CASSTQYYEQYF; j_gene: TRBJ2-7; len: 12; d_gene: -; v_gene: TRBV7-9; abundance: many